This paragraph reports one T cell receptor (beta chain). This receptor's antigen is unknown. No base quality information exists; no much larger clone differs at one position. The data derive from a study of shared T cell receptors in the human thymus (dated by TCRdb to about 2021). A note on the overall study: The study investigated the way shared, self-reactive T-cell receptor alpha chains are produced in the human thymus.

To prepare the library, the immunoSEQ multiplex PCR assay was applied. Entries here come from immuneACCESS through TCRdb and include only in-frame sequences with V and J called. Some clones fail to appear in such tables; in the studies checked, an unresolved V gene covers under half of the shortfall, and the cause of the remainder is unknown. In this sample the table shows hundreds of thousands of clones, about 80% of which occur a single time. The top ten hold about 0.012% of the sample. The germline V gene provides CDR1 LGHNA and CDR2 YSLEER. V is cut back by 0 bases and J by 5 bases, with 10 bases in the junction unmatched. Spanning cysteine to phenylalanine, the CDR3 consists of 17 amino acids. The entry retains the CDR3 DNA only, 51 bases that are in frame from base 1. The same sample was also studied in work on human thymus T cells. The second study's paper adds: The donors were immunologically healthy infants in Finland who had open corrective cardiac surgery for congenital heart defects. The thymus tissue came from surgical resects taken out during corrective cardiac surgery. Both the thymic and the peripheral blood repertoires appeared to show biased V and J gene segment usage. Highly overlapping thymic TCR repertoires among unrelated individuals were reported in the related research. The study described the TCR alpha and beta repertoires in fewer than 10 infant thymus samples and a few matching peripheral blood samples. Donor ages ranging from about 6 to 250 days were recorded, and several male and a couple of female infants were included in the cohort. Thymocytes were released mechanically from tissue and stored at -70 °C as pellets of 10-30 million cells. Genomic DNA was extracted from frozen cell pellets with a QIAsymphony instrument. Using the immunoSEQ multiplex PCR assay, the TCRB and TCRAD loci were amplified from a standardized quantity of quality-controlled genomic DNA. The amplicons spanned the V(D)J region and were long enough to cover the CDR3 and allow V and J genes to be identified. Amplicon sequencing was performed on an Illumina platform through the commercial immunoSEQ service. Primer bias and sequencing errors were corrected as previously described, and TCRAD and TCRB definitions were based on the IMGT database. Repertoires were analysed with immunoSEQ Analyzer 3.0 and VDJTools, covering basic statistics, V/J segment usage, diversity estimates, rarefaction and pairwise overlap. Chao1, ChaoE, Efron-Thisted, Shannon and inverse Simpson indices were used to estimate diversity, which was also estimated on datasets down-sampled to the smallest sample. Repertoire overlap was assessed by strict matching of CDR3 nucleotide sequence, V gene and J gene, and clustering was done by Jaccard-based multidimensional scaling. On average, thymus samples yielded roughly 800,000 unique TCRB clonotypes, whereas blood samples yielded some 85,000.

Specimen: thymocytes. Rearrangement joined TRBV4-3 to TRBJ2-5, with 9 bases aligning to TRBD1. The clonotype originates from a boy younger than two with a congenital heart defect. Donor details come from another sample of the same person, matched by shared clones. The nucleotides are TGCGCCAGCAGCCAAGATCGGGGTGACAGGGGGTATGAGACCCAGTACTTC. This yields the protein CASSQDRGDRGYETQYF.